These 19 T cell receptor beta chains came from one sample sequenced in a study of blood T cells in healthy people across ages. Next came a second PCR, run for about 6 to 12 cycles, which used a sample-barcoded 5' primer along with a J-beta primer mix. TCRdb reprocessed the 5' RACE reads with MiXCR, giving one entry per CDR3 protein. In the table there are 920,000 or so distinct CDR3 sequences, 40% to 45% of which are singletons. Sequenced material: blood. These receptors originate from a woman in her fifties or sixties in good health.

The V call is TRBV20-1, the J call TRBJ1-1; D perhaps matches TRBD1 (5 bases). Germline V gene sequence: CDR1 DFQATT, CDR2 SNEGSKA (reference sequence). Trimming removed 3 bases at V and 1 base at J, with 15 bases between. The CDR3 is 15 residues long. The CDR3 region has the DNA TGCAGTGCTAGTAATGATCGGGGGGGGAACACTGAAGCTTTCTTT. Translated, it gives CSASNDRGGNTEAFF.

The chain combines TRBV18 with TRBJ2-2, with 8 nucleotides matching TRBD1. From germline, CDR1 is KGHSH and CDR2 LQKENI. V was pared by 1 base and J by 4 bases, with 5 bases of the junction left unmatched. This CDR3 is built from 16 residues. CDR3 coding DNA: TGTGCCAGCTCACCACGGGCACAGGGGGTCACCGGGGAGCTGTTTTTT. It encodes CASSPRAQGVTGELFF.

The genes are TRBV15 and TRBJ2-1, with D uncertain. This CDR3 has 15 residues. The V end was cut by 3 bases, the J end by 5 bases, with 14 bases between. Germline V gene data show CDR1 as LNHNV and CDR2 as YYDKDF (reference sequence). DNA for the CDR3: TGTGCCACCAGCAGTGCTAGACTTGGCGACAATGAGCAGTTCTTC. It yields the protein CATSSARLGDNEQFF.

The rearrangement links TRBV5-4 to TRBJ1-2, with a tentative D call TRBD1 (6 bases). CDR1 is SGHNT and CDR2 is YYREEE in the germline V gene (reference sequence). This CDR3 comprises 15 residues. The germline V and J ends were trimmed by 2 bases and 6 bases, with 17 bases remaining between them. CDR3 nucleotides: TGTGCCAGCAGCTTACCTGCAGGGGTGGAAGATGGCTACACCTTC. This encodes CASSLPAGVEDGYTF. Variable domain in full (rest from reference TRBV5-4 and TRBJ1-2): ETGVTQSPTHLIKTRGQQVTLRCSSQSGHNTVSWYQQALGQGPQFIFQYYREEENGRGNFPPRFSGLQFPNYSSELNVNALELDDSALYLCASSLPAGVEDGYTFGSGTRLTVV.

This rearrangement joins TRBV5-1 to TRBJ2-3; perhaps D is TRBD1 or TRBD2 (5 bases each). V lost 2 bases and J 12 bases, leaving 25 bases between the germline ends. Germline V gene lookup returns CDR1 SGHRS and CDR2 YFSETQ. The CDR3 consists of 16 residues. CDR3 DNA sequence: TGCGCCAGCAGCTTCCAAACGTCCGGACGGGGCAATTCCCAGTATTTT. Translation gives CASSFQTSGRGNSQYF.

The chain couples TRBV10-3 to TRBJ2-1; 9 bases align to TRBD2. Germline V gene sequence: CDR1 ENHRY, CDR2 SYGVKD. V lost 2 bases and J lost 2; bases outside the gene matches: 1. The CDR3 covers 15 residues. The CDR3 spells CAISEIAGAYNEQFF. The CDR3 nucleotides are TGTGCCATCAGTGAGATAGCGGGAGCCTACAATGAGCAGTTCTTC.

This chain links TRBV25-1 with TRBJ1-2, with a possible D match to TRBD1 (5 bases). V was pared by 7 bases and J by 5 bases, with 20 bases between. The germline V gene has CDR1 MGHDK and CDR2 SYGVNS. This CDR3 contains 15 residues. Here the CDR3 DNA reads TGTGCCAGCATCGCCACGGGGGGTTCGAAGTATGGCTACACCTTC. This codes for CASIATGGSKYGYTF.

The J gene is TRBJ2-5, the V gene TRBV2; no clear D. Germline lookup yields CDR1 SNHLY and CDR2 FYNNEI. The CDR3 sequence is 15 residues long. V dropped 7 bases and J dropped 0 bases, with 15 bases sitting between them. The CDR3 coding sequence is TGTGCCAGCATGAAAGATTGGGTGTACCAAGAGACCCAGTACTTC. This translates into CASMKDWVYQETQYF.

The CDR3: CASSSGTSGSKCEQYF. CDR3 bases: TGTGCCAGCAGTTCAGGGACTAGCGGGAGTAAGTGCGAGCAGTACTTC. The J gene is TRBJ2-7, the V gene TRBV27, with 14 nucleotides matching TRBD2. The V and J ends lost 4 bases and 6 bases, in that order; junction bases with no gene match: 8. CDR1 and CDR2 from the germline V gene are MNHEY and SMNVEV (reference sequence). This CDR3 is 16 amino acids long.

This rearrangement joins TRBV20-1 to TRBJ2-5, with a tentative D call TRBD1 (6 bases). V was clipped by 6 bases and J by 4 bases, with 12 bases between them. CDR1 is DFQATT and CDR2 is SNEGSKA in the germline V gene (reference sequence). The CDR3 runs to 12 residues. The CDR3 DNA is TGCAGTGCGCCAGGGGTCGGAGAGACCCAGTACTTC. Translation: CSAPGVGETQYF.

The chain joins TRBV6-4 to TRBJ2-7; 8 bases map to TRBD1. The V segment lost 2 bases and the J segment 4 bases; nucleotides outside the gene matches: 7. This CDR3 spans 15 amino acids. Germline V gene lookup returns CDR1 MRHNA and CDR2 SNTAGT. The CDR3 here is CASSDAPGGSYEQYF. In DNA form, the CDR3 reads TGTGCCAGCAGTGACGCGCCAGGGGGCTCATACGAGCAGTACTTC.

The chain employs TRBV20-1 and TRBJ2-5, with 11 bases that match TRBD2. From germline, CDR1 is DFQATT and CDR2 SNEGSKA (reference sequence). V lost 0 bases to trimming and J lost 11 bases; unmatched junction nucleotides: 11. The CDR3 length is 15 residues. The CDR3 protein is CSARDRASGRNEQYF. The CDR3 DNA sequence: TGCAGTGCTAGAGATCGAGCTAGCGGGAGGAATGAGCAGTACTTC.

The chain is built from TRBV4-1 and TRBJ2-3, with D possibly being TRBD2 (5 bases). CDR3 length equals 14 residues. V was clipped by 1 base and J by 5 bases, with 10 bases between them. Germline V gene sequence: CDR1 MGHRA, CDR2 YSYEKL. The CDR3 sequence is CASSQAGIIDTQYF. The CDR3 DNA is TGCGCCAGCAGCCAAGCGGGGATTATAGATACGCAGTATTTT.

The chain employs TRBV24-1 and TRBJ2-3, with 7 bases identical to TRBD2. The J segment lost 4 bases and the V segment lost 2 bases, leaving 8 bases of the junction unmatched. The V gene's germline CDR1 is KGHDR and CDR2 SFDVKD. The CDR3 has 16 residues. CDR3 amino acids: CATSDSQAGEADTQYF. In DNA, the CDR3 is TGTGCCACCAGTGATTCCCAGGCGGGAGAGGCAGATACGCAGTATTTT.

This chain joins TRBV18 and TRBJ2-1, with 11 bases lining up with TRBD2. The DNA end is more similar to TRBJ2-7, so the J call may be wrong. This CDR3 contains 16 residues. Germline CDR1 is KGHSH and CDR2 is LQKENI. CDR3 DNA sequence: TGTGCCAGCTCACCACGGCTAGCGGGAGGTTCGGATGAGCAGTACTTC. Translating it yields CASSPRLAGGSDEQYF.

The chain uses TRBV6-1 and TRBJ2-3, with D tentatively TRBD2 (5 bases). Germline CDR1 and CDR2: MNHNS and SASEGT. CDR3 size: 14 residues. The germline V and J ends were trimmed by 6 bases and 3 bases, with 13 bases remaining between them. DNA for the CDR3: TGTGCCAGCAGAGAGGAGAGGGATACAGATACGCAGTATTTT. This codes for CASREERDTDTQYF.

V and J are TRBV7-9 and TRBJ2-1; 7 bases line up with TRBD2. The CDR3 covers 15 residues. The J segment lost 3 bases and the V segment lost 3 bases, leaving 5 bases of the junction unmatched. The germline CDR1 and CDR2 sequences are SEHNR and FQNEAQ (reference sequence). The CDR3 coding sequence is TGTGCCAGCAGCTTGTGGGGGGGATTCTACAATGAGCAGTTCTTC. Its protein product is CASSLWGGFYNEQFF.

V is TRBV28 and J is TRBJ2-5; D call uncertain. This CDR3 contains 14 residues. Germline V gene sequence: CDR1 MDHEN, CDR2 SYDVKM. Trimming took off 5 bases at V and 3 bases at J, with 13 bases between the two ends. The CDR3: CASSRTDGEETQYF. DNA of the CDR3: TGTGCCAGCAGTCGGACGGACGGAGAAGAGACCCAGTACTTC.

This chain joins TRBV5-1 and TRBJ2-7, with 8 bases matching TRBD1. The CDR3 sequence is 18 residues long. The trim removed 4 bases at V and 0 bases at J, leaving 15 bases unmatched. Germline V lookup: CDR1 SGHRS, CDR2 YFSETQ. Here the CDR3 reads CASSDPSAGGRSSYEQYF. The CDR3 region has the DNA TGCGCCAGCAGCGACCCCTCCGCAGGGGGCCGTAGCTCCTACGAGCAGTACTTC.